The sequence of this T cell receptor beta chain was determined in a study of blood T cell repertoires in COVID-19. In the study overall: Material from acute and convalescent COVID-19 was sourced from the United States, Italy and Spain.

The CDR3 is 15 residues long. Germline loops: CDR1 SGHTA, CDR2 FQGNSA. Trimming shortened V by 1 base and J by 5 bases, and 14 bases separated the two germline ends. Study members were between about 18 and 100 years old and lived in fewer than 30 US regions. TCRdb keeps only in-frame clones here, not all; method: immunoSEQ multiplex PCR. This sample yields more than 200,000 clones, of which about 90% are seen a single time; approximately 2% belongs to the top ten. This chain uses TRBV7-2 with TRBJ1-1; no clear D. The source of this sequence is a woman aged 18-29 years who had recovered from COVID-19. Sequenced input: PBMCs or T cells enriched from blood (not recorded which). CDR3 sequence (DNA): TGTGCCAGCAGCTTAGGGGCGGGCTTGGGGACTGAAGCTTTCTTT. This gives the protein CASSLGAGLGTEAFF.